The sequence of this TCR beta chain was determined in a study of human T cells and chemical hapten exposure. TCRdb analysed the RACE reads with MiXCR anew, one entry per CDR3 protein. The sample carries fewer than 80,000 distinct CDR3 sequences, approximately 10% recorded once. This CDR3 has 12 amino acids. Trimming stripped 5 bases from V and 13 bases from J, with 21 bases between. Germline lookup yields CDR1 SQVTM and CDR2 ANQGSEA. Time point in this sample: patch test 3, about 24 weeks after DPC sensitization. Regarding treatment: therapeutic diphenylcyclopropenone sensitization with weekly scalp DPC.

This chain connects TRBV29-1 to TRBJ2-7, with no clear D. The clonotype originates from a woman aged 30 to 39 with alopecia areata. Some clones in this sample may be carry-over from other donors' samples. Sample: whole blood, taken in connection with sensitization to the hapten diphenylcyclopropenone (DPC). Written as DNA, the CDR3 is TGCAGCGTTAAAACGAGGACGGCTGGGGTCTACTTC. As protein: CSVKTRTAGVYF.